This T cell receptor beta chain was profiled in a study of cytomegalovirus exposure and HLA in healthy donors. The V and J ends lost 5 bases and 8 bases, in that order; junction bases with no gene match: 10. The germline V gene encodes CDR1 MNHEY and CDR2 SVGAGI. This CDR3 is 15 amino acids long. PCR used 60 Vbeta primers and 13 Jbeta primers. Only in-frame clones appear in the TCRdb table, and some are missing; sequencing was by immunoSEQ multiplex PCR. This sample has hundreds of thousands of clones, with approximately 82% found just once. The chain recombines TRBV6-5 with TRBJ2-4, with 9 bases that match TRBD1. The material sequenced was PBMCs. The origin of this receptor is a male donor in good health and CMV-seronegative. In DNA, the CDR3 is TGTGCCAGCAGTCGAAGCATGGACAGGGGATACATTCAGTACTTC. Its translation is CASSRSMDRGYIQYF.